This T cell receptor (beta chain) was observed in a study of blood T cells in healthy people across ages. Study as a whole: Every two T cells gave about one barcoded beta molecule via template switching. Study observations and caveats: Naive CD4+ cells and diversity were both higher in long-lived donors than in aged donors.

There are 12 residues in the CDR3. From germline, CDR1 is SQVTM and CDR2 ANQGSEA. V shed 4 bases, J shed 6 bases, and the junction held 3 bases outside the gene matches. Regarding this clonotype: Its target is unknown.

Using a J-beta primer mix together with a sample-barcoded 5' primer, a second PCR was run for roughly 7 to 11 cycles. Using its own MiXCR run on the 5' RACE reads, TCRdb lists one record per CDR3 protein. The sample consists of hundreds of thousands of distinct CDR3 sequences, roughly 48% of them appearing once. The chain uses TRBV29-1 and TRBJ2-4, with 7 positions matching TRBD2. The sequencing sample was made of blood. The source is a man aged 25 to 40 in good health. CDR3: CSVGTGGNIQYF. The CDR3 nucleotides are TGCAGCGTTGGCACGGGGGGAAACATTCAGTACTTC.